This T cell receptor (beta chain) was retrieved from a study of blood T cell repertoires in COVID-19. Study at large: Acute and convalescent COVID-19 samples came from the United States, Italy and Spain.

Profiling relied on immunoSEQ multiplex PCR, and the TCRdb table lists in-frame clones only, not all of them. The data show about 300,000 clones, 80% to 90% seen once. The CDR3 has 14 residues. The germline V and J ends were trimmed by 2 bases and 7 bases, with 13 bases remaining between them. In germline, CDR1 is SGHTS, CDR2 YDEGEE. The V gene is TRBV5-8, the J gene TRBJ1-5, with TRBD1 as a possible D gene (5 bases). The sample taken for sequencing was peripheral blood. The sequence was collected from a man in his forties with acute or convalescent COVID-19. The CDR3 DNA reads TGTGCCAGCAGCTTTGGGCAGGGTGGACAGCCCCAGCATTTT. It translates to CASSFGQGGQPQHF.